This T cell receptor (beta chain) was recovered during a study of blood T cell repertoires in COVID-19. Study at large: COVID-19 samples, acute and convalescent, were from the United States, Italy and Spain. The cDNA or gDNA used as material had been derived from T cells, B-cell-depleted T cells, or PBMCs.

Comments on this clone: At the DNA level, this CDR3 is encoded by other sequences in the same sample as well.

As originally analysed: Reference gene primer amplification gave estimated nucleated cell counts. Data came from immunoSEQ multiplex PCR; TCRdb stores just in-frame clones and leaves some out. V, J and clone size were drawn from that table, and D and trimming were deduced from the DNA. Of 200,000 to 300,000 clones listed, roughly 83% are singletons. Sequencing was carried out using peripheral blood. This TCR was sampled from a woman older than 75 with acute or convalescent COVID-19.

The CDR3 sequence is CASSPSGGSYNEQFF. CDR3 DNA: TGTGCCAGCAGCCCAAGCGGGGGCTCCTACAATGAGCAGTTCTTC. The rearrangement joins TRBV7-3 to TRBJ2-1, with 8 nucleotides matching TRBD2. The CDR3 runs to 15 residues. Germline-derived CDR1 and CDR2 are SGHTA and FQGTGA. V shed 5 bases and J 0 bases; nucleotides not matched to a gene: 3.